This T cell receptor (beta chain) was identified in a study of CD8 T cells in ankylosing spondylitis. Trimming removed 3 bases from V and 4 bases from J; junction bases left unmatched: 4. Germline lookup yields CDR1 LNHDA and CDR2 SQIVND (reference sequence). The CDR3 is made up of 14 amino acids. Quantitative 5'-RACE with molecular barcodes was used to make the TCR beta libraries. From the 5' RACE reads, TCRdb called clonotypes with MiXCR, one entry per CDR3 protein. The table includes about 440,000 distinct CDR3 sequences, about 15% detected once. Comments on this clonotype: Its antigen is as yet unknown.

Findings and caveats of the study: As for the disease-linked clones, they showed a CD8+ phenotype and occurred at relatively low frequencies in peripheral blood. One TCR beta motif, made up of roughly eight highly homologous variants, appeared characteristic of ankylosing spondylitis blood.

This TCR came from a male donor with ankylosing spondylitis. The sample consisted of blood, either unsorted or a sorted T cell fraction (not recorded which). The chain couples TRBV19 to TRBJ2-3; the match to TRBD2 covers 7 bases. DNA for the CDR3: TGTGCCAGTAGTATCGCTAGCGGACCAGATACGCAGTATTTT. Its protein product is CASSIASGPDTQYF.